One sample yielded the 14 T cell receptor beta chains listed below, sequenced in a study of blood T cell repertoires in COVID-19. This table comes from immunoSEQ multiplex PCR, and its TCRdb copy is limited to in-frame clones, with some not included. The sample records some 340,000 clones, around 87% being singletons. Sequencing was carried out using PBMCs or T cells enriched from blood (not recorded which). These receptor sequences come from a woman in her 30s who had recovered from COVID-19.

V and J are TRBV2 and TRBJ1-1; possible D gene TRBD1, 5 bases. The CDR3 sequence is 13 residues long. CDR1 and CDR2 from the germline V gene are SNHLY and FYNNEI. V was trimmed by 2 bases and J by 5 bases, leaving 9 bases between them. This chain's CDR3 is CASSERGLTEAFF. The CDR3 region has the DNA TGTGCCAGCAGTGAAAGGGGCCTAACTGAAGCTTTCTTT.

The chain recombines TRBV5-4 with TRBJ1-2, with 7 bases that match TRBD1. CDR1 is SGHNT and CDR2 is YYREEE in the germline V gene (reference sequence). The CDR3 has 15 amino acids. V shed 3 bases, J shed 2 bases, and the junction held 7 bases outside the gene matches. The DNA of the CDR3 is TGTGCCAGCAGCTCAGCTCGGGACAGAAACTATGGCTACACCTTC. Translated: CASSSARDRNYGYTF.

The chain recombines TRBV25-1 with TRBJ1-2; 8 bases align to TRBD1. The length of the CDR3 is 15 residues. V gave up 1 base and J gave up 7 bases; unmatched junction bases: 8. CDR1 and CDR2 (germline): MGHDK, SYGVNS. The CDR3: CASSEFPRGQAGYTF. In DNA, the CDR3 is TGTGCCAGCAGTGAATTCCCCAGGGGGCAAGCTGGCTACACCTTC.

This chain's CDR3 is CASSESGGTGGPYGQYF. In nucleotides, the CDR3 is TGCGCCAGCAGTGAGTCAGGGGGGACAGGGGGCCCCTATGGGCAGTACTTC. This chain links TRBV10-2 with TRBJ2-7; 12 nucleotides line up with TRBD1. Per germline, CDR1 WSHSY and CDR2 SAAADI. V was pared by 0 bases and J by 9 bases, with 12 bases of the junction left unmatched. The CDR3 is 17 amino acids.

V is TRBV19 and J is TRBJ1-6, with a possible D match to TRBD1 (6 bases). Germline assignment: CDR1 LNHDA and CDR2 SQIVND (reference sequence). The CDR3 is 14 residues long. The V end lost 5 bases, the J end lost 10 bases, and 15 bases lay between the germline ends. The CDR3 nucleotides are TGTGCCAGTAGTTCGACGACAGGCAACTCACCCCTCCACTTT. Its protein is CASSSTTGNSPLHF.

The chain recombines TRBV24-1 with TRBJ1-2, with TRBD1 as a possible D gene (5 bases). V lost 3 bases and J lost 1, with 11 bases in between. This CDR3 region has 15 residues. CDR1 KGHDR and CDR2 SFDVKD come from the germline V gene. CDR3 sequence (DNA): TGTGCCACCAGTGATGGACTAGACAGTAACTATGGCTACACCTTC. Its translation: CATSDGLDSNYGYTF.

This clone was observed a few times. J is TRBJ2-7 and V is TRBV5-1; D might be TRBD2 (5 bases). The CDR3 sequence is 13 residues long. CDR1 SGHRS and CDR2 YFSETQ come from the germline V gene. V lost 0 bases, J lost 5 bases, and 9 bases lay in between. CDR3 DNA: TGCGCCAGCAGCTTGGGGGCCGGGAACGAGCAGTACTTC. Translated: CASSLGAGNEQYF.

This chain links TRBV2 with TRBJ2-7; D may be TRBD2 (6 bases). Between the trimmed V and J ends, which lost 5 bases and 2 bases, there was a span of 16 bases. Germline-derived CDR1 and CDR2 are SNHLY and FYNNEI. The CDR3 contains 15 residues. CDR3 amino acids: CASSPDRGFTYEQYF. The CDR3 nucleotides are TGTGCCAGCAGTCCAGACCGGGGGTTTACCTACGAGCAGTACTTC.

The chain links TRBV5-4 to TRBJ2-5, with 7 bases identical to TRBD1. Germline loops: CDR1 SGHNT, CDR2 YYREEE (reference sequence). The trim removed 0 bases at V and 2 bases at J, leaving 4 bases unmatched. This CDR3 spans 15 amino acids. DNA for the CDR3: TGTGCCAGCAGCTTGGGGGACAGTAATCAAGAGACCCAGTACTTC. It yields the protein CASSLGDSNQETQYF.

The gene calls are TRBV28 and TRBJ1-2, with a weak D call TRBD1 (6 bases). Germline V lookup: CDR1 MDHEN, CDR2 SYDVKM. This CDR3 spans 12 amino acids. V dropped 4 bases and J dropped 4 bases, with 7 bases sitting between them. The CDR3 reads CASSSDSYGYTF. The CDR3, as DNA: TGTGCCAGCAGTTCGGACAGCTATGGCTACACCTTC.

This chain joins TRBV4-3 and TRBJ2-7; weak D call: TRBD2 (5 bases). The CDR3 is 15 amino acids. Germline assignment: CDR1 LGHNA and CDR2 YSLEER. V lost 0 bases and J 5 bases, leaving 14 bases between the germline ends. The CDR3 DNA follows: TGCGCCAGCAGCCAAGATCGGAGGAGAACGGACGAGCAGTACTTC. As protein: CASSQDRRRTDEQYF.

The genes are TRBV5-4 and TRBJ1-1; perhaps TRBD1 as D (6 bases). This CDR3 region has 13 residues. Germline values: CDR1 SGHNT, CDR2 YYREEE (reference sequence). V lost 4 bases to trimming and J lost 4 bases, with 11 bases between them. The CDR3 loop reads CASSHGQSTEAFF. For the CDR3, the DNA is TGTGCCAGCAGCCACGGACAGTCCACTGAAGCTTTCTTT.

V usage is TRBV19 and J usage is TRBJ2-3; TRBD2 matches at 8 bases. This CDR3 spans 16 amino acids. The germline CDR1 and CDR2 sequences are LNHDA and SQIVND (reference sequence). V shed 5 bases and J 0 bases; nucleotides not matched to a gene: 7. Here the CDR3 DNA reads TGTGCCAGTAGTCCCTCGGCGGGGGGAAGCACAGATACGCAGTATTTT. Translated: CASSPSAGGSTDTQYF.

The chain uses TRBV29-1 and TRBJ2-6; D is ambiguous. The CDR3 runs to 14 residues. Germline loops: CDR1 SQVTM, CDR2 ANQGSEA. The CDR3 is CSVQVASGANVLTF. The CDR3 DNA is TGCAGTGTCCAGGTGGCGAGCGGGGCCAACGTCCTGACTTTC.